The source of this TCR beta chain is a study of shared clonotypes between healthy human individuals. Study conclusions and caveats: Across subsets, estimated richness was generally greater for naive than for memory populations.

Generated by immunoSEQ multiplex PCR, the TCRdb table keeps only in-frame clones and is missing some. The sample has around 720,000 clones, 60% to 75% seen once. Germline V gene lookup returns CDR1 SEHNR and CDR2 FQNEAQ (reference sequence). V lost 3 bases to trimming and J lost 2 bases, with 8 bases between them. The CDR3 covers 13 residues. As regards this clone: The target antigen is unknown.

This sequence joins TRBV7-9 and TRBJ2-7; D unresolved. The sequence came from a woman aged 25-40 years in good health. The source material was memory CD4+ T cells sorted from blood. Regarding subset: CD45RA-negative fraction. CDR3 bases: TGTGCCAGCAGCTTGCATTCCCCCTACGAGCAGTACTTC. It encodes CASSLHSPYEQYF.